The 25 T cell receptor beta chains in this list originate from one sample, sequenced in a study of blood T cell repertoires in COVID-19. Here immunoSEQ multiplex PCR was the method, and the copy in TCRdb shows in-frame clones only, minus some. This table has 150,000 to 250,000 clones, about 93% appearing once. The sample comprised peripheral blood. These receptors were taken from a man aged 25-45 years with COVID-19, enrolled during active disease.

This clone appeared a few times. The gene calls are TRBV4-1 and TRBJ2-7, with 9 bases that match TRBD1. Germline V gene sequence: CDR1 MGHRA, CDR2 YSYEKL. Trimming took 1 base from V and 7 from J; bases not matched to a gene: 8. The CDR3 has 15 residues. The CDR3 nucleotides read TGCGCCAGCAGCCAAGCCACGGGACAGGGTTGGGAGCAGTACTTC. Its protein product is CASSQATGQGWEQYF.

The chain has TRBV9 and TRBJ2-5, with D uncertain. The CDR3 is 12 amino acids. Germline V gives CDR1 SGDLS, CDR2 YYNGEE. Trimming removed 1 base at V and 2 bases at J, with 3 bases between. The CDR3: CASSVSQETQYF. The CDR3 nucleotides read TGTGCCAGCAGCGTATCGCAAGAGACCCAGTACTTC.

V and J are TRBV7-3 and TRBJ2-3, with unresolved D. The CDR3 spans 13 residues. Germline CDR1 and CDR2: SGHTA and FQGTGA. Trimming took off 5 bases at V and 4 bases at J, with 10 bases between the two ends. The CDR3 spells CASSIKTSDTQYF. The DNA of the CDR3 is TGTGCCAGCAGCATAAAGACTTCAGATACGCAGTATTTT.

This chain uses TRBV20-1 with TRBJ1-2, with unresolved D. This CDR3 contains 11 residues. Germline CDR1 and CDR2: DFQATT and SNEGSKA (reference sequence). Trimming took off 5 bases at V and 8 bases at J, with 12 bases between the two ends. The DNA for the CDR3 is TGCAGTGCTCCCACTCGGGGAGGCTACACCTTC. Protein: CSAPTRGGYTF.

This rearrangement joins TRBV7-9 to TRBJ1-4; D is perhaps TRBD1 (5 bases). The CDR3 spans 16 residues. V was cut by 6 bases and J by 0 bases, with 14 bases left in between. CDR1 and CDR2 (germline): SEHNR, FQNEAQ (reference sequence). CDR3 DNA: TGTGCCAGCAGTTCCCCCAGGGCAGCAACTAATGAAAAACTGTTTTTT. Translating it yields CASSSPRAATNEKLFF.

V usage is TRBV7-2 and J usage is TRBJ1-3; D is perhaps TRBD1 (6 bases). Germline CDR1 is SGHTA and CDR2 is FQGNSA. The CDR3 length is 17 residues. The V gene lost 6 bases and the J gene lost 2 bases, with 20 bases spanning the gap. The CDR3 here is CASSYGGAGAPGNTIYF. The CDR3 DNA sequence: TGTGCCAGCAGTTACGGGGGTGCGGGGGCGCCTGGAAACACCATATATTTT.

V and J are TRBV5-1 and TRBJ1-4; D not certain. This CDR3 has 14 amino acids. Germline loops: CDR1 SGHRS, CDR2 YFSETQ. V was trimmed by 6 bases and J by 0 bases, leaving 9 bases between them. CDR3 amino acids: CASTPSATNEKLFF. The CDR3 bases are TGCGCCAGCACCCCAAGCGCAACTAATGAAAAACTGTTTTTT. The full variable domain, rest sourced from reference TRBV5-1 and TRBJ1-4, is KAGVTQTPRYLIKTRGQQVTLSCSPISGHRSVSWYQQTPGQGLQFLFEYFSETQRNKGNFPGRFSGRQFSNSRSEMNVSTLELGDSALYLCASTPSATNEKLFFGSGTQLSVL.

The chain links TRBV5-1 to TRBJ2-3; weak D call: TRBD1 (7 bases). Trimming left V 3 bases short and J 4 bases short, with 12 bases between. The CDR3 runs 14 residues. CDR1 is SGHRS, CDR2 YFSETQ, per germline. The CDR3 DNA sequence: TGCGCCAGCAGCTCAGGGGGGTCCTCAGATACGCAGTATTTT. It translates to CASSSGGSSDTQYF.

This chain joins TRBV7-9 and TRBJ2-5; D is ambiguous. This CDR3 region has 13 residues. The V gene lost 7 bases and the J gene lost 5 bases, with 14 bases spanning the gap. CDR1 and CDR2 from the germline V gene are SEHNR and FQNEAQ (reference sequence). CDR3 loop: CASTPSVFETQYF. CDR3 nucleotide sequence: TGTGCCAGCACCCCCAGTGTATTCGAGACCCAGTACTTC.

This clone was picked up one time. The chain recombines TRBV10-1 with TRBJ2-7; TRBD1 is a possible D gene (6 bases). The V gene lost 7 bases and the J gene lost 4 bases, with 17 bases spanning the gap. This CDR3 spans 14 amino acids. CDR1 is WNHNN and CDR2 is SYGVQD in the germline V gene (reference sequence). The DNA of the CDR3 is TGCGCCAGCAAGGGGCAAGGACAGTCTTACGAGCAGTACTTC. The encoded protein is CASKGQGQSYEQYF.

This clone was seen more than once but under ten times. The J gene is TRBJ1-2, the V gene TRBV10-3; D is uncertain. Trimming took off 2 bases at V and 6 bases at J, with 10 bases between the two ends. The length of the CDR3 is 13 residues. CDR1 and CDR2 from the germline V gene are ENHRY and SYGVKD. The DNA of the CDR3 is TGTGCCATCAGTGAGAGGGAGGAGAATGGCTACACCTTC. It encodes CAISEREENGYTF.

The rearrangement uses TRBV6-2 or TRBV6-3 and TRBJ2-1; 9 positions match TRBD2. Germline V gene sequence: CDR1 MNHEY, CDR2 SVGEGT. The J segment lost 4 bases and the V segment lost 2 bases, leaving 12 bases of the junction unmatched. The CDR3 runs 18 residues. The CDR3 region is CASSYAGWRGGKYNEQFF. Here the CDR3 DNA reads TGTGCCAGCAGTTACGCGGGTTGGCGGGGGGGAAAATACAATGAGCAGTTCTTC.

The CDR3 region is CASSQEVAAVTNEKLFF. In DNA, the CDR3 is TGCGCCAGCAGCCAAGAGGTGGCCGCGGTAACTAATGAAAAACTGTTTTTT. The chain uses TRBV4-1 and TRBJ1-4; unclear D gene. The CDR3 is 17 amino acids. Between the trimmed V and J ends, which lost 0 bases and 1 base, there was a span of 12 bases. Looked up from germline, CDR1 is MGHRA and CDR2 is YSYEKL.

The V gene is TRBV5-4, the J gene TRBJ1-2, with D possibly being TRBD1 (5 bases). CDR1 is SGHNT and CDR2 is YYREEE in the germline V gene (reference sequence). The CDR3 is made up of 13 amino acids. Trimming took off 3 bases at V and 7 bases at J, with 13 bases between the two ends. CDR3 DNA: TGTGCCAGCAGCTCCCCAGGGTTCCCTGGCTACACCTTC. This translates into CASSSPGFPGYTF.

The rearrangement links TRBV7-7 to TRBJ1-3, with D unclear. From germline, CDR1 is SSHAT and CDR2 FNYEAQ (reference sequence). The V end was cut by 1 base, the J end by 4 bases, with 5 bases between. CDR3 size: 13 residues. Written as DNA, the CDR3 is TGTGCCAGCAGCTTAGGGGAGGGAAACACCATATATTTT. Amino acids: CASSLGEGNTIYF.

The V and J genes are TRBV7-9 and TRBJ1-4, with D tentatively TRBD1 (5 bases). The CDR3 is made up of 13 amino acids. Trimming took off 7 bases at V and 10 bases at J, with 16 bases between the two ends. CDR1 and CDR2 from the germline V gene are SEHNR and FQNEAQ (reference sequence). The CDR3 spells CASTSKRDGKLFF. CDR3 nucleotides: TGTGCCAGCACCTCAAAGCGGGACGGAAAACTGTTTTTT.

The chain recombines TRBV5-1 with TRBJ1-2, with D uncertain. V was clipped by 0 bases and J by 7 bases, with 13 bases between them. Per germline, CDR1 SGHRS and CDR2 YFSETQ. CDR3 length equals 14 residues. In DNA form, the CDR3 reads TGCGCCAGCAGCTTGGAATCGGGGAATGGTGGCTACACCTTC. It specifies CASSLESGNGGYTF. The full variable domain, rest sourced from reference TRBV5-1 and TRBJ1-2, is KAGVTQTPRYLIKTRGQQVTLSCSPISGHRSVSWYQQTPGQGLQFLFEYFSETQRNKGNFPGRFSGRQFSNSRSEMNVSTLELGDSALYLCASSLESGNGGYTFGSGTRLTVV.

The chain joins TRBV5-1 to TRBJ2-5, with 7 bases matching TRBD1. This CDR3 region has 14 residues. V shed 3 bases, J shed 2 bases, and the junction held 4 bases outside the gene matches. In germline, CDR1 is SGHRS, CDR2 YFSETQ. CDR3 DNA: TGCGCCAGCAGCTGGGAGACAGGGCAAGAGACCCAGTACTTC. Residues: CASSWETGQETQYF.

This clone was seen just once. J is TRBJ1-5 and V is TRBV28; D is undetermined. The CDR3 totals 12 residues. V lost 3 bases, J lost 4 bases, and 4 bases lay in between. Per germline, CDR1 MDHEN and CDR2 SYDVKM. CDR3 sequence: CASSFPNQPQHF. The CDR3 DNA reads TGTGCCAGCAGTTTCCCAAATCAGCCCCAGCATTTT.

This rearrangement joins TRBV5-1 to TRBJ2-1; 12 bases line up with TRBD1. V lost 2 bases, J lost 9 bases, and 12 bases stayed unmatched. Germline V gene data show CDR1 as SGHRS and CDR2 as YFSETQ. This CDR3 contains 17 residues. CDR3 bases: TGCGCCAGCAGCTTCACAACCGGGACAGGGGGCTTGGTTGAGCAGTTCTTC. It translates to CASSFTTGTGGLVEQFF.

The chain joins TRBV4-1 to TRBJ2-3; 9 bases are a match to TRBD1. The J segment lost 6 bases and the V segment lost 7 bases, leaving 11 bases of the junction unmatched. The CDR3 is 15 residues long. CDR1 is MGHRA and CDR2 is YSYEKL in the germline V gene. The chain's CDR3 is CASTPRDRAADTQYF. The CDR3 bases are TGCGCCAGCACGCCACGGGACAGGGCCGCGGATACGCAGTATTTT.

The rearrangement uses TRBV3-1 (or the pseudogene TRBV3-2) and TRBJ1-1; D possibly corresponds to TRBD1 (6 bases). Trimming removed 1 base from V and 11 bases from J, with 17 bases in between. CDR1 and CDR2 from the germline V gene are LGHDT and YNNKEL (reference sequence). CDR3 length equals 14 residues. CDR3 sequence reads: CASSQGQVFPLAFF. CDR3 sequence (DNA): TGTGCCAGCAGCCAAGGACAGGTTTTTCCGCTGGCTTTCTTT.

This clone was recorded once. Here the CDR3 reads CASSRTSDRGQNQPQHF. DNA of the CDR3: TGTGCCAGCAGCCGAACCAGTGACAGGGGCCAAAATCAGCCCCAGCATTTT. The chain couples TRBV7-3 to TRBJ1-5, with TRBD1 matching over 8 bases. The CDR3 contains 17 residues. The V gene end was trimmed by 5 bases and the J gene end by 4 bases; junction bases not matched to a gene: 13. Germline CDR1 and CDR2: SGHTA and FQGTGA.

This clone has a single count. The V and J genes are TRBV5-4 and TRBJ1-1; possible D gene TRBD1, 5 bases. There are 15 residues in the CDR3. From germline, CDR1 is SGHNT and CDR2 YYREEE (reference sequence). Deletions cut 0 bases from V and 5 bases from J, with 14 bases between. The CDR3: CASSLEGGGFTEAFF. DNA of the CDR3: TGTGCCAGCAGCTTGGAGGGCGGGGGGTTTACTGAAGCTTTCTTT.

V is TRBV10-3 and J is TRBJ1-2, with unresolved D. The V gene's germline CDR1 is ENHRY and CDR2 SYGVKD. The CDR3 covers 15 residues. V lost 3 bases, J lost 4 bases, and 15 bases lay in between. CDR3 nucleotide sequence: TGTGCCATCAGTGAAACCAACCAGGCCTTCTATGGCTACACCTTC. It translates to CAISETNQAFYGYTF.